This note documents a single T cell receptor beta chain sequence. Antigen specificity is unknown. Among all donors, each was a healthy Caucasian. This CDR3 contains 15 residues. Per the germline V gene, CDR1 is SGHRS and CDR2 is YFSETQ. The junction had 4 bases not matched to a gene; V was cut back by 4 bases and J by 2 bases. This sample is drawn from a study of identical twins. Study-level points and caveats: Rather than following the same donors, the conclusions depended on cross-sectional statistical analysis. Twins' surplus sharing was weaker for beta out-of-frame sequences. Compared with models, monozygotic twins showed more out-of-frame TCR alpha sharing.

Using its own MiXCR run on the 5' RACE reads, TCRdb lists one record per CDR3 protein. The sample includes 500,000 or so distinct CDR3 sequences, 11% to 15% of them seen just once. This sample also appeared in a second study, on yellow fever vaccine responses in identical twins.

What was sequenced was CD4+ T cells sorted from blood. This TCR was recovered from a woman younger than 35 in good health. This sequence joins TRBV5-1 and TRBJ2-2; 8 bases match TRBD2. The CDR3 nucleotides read TGCGCCAGCAGCCGGGGGGGGTCCAACACCGGGGAGCTGTTTTTT. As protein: CASSRGGSNTGELFF.